The rows below give T cell receptor beta chains drawn from one sample of a study of blood T cell repertoires in COVID-19. Measured with immunoSEQ multiplex PCR; TCRdb has only the in-frame clones, and not every one. The sample carries under 300,000 clones, roughly 87% recorded once. The source material was peripheral blood. Receptor source: a human donor in a cohort sampled during active COVID-19. Each CDR3 is given with its conserved first and last residue. A D gene is named only where the DNA matches it firmly. Not all rows give a size; the values are once, few, many and, for expanded clones, a class.

.	TRBV12-3/TRBV12-4	TRBJ1-4	few	TGTGCCAGCAGAGGACGGAGGAATGAAAAACTGTTTTTT	CASRGRRNEKLFF
TRBD1	TRBV6-5	TRBJ1-5	once	TGTGCCAGCAGCGACAGGGTGGGGAATCAGCCCCAGCATTTT	CASSDRVGNQPQHF
TRBD1	TRBV6-5	TRBJ2-7	once	TGTGCCAGCAGTTCCGGGACAGGGCGCTACGAGCAGTACTTC	CASSSGTGRYEQYF
.	TRBV29-1	TRBJ2-2	.	TGCAGCGGCGCCCACACCGGGGAGCTGTTTTTT	CSGAHTGELFF
TRBD2	TRBV28	TRBJ2-7	.	TGTGCCAGCAGTTTGGTTAGCGGGAGCTCAGCCTACGAGCAGTACTTC	CASSLVSGSSAYEQYF
TRBD1	TRBV7-8	TRBJ2-2	.	TGTGCCAGCAGCCGAGACAGGGTGTACAACACCGGGGAGCTGTTTTTT	CASSRDRVYNTGELFF
.	TRBV11-2	TRBJ2-5	.	TGTGCCAGCAGCTTATATAGCGTTCCAGGGACCCAGTACTTC	CASSLYSVPGTQYF
.	TRBV30	TRBJ1-3	few	TGTGCCTGGAGAGGAGGGCCAGGAAGTGCTGGAAACACCATATATTTT	CAWRGGPGSAGNTIYF
TRBD1	TRBV28	TRBJ1-6	few	TGTGCCAGCAGTTCGGGACAGGACTATTCACCCCTCCACTTT	CASSSGQDYSPLHF
.	TRBV28	TRBJ1-5	.	TGTGCCAGCAGTGGTGACCGGAGGAGGGCCAATCAGCCCCAGCATTTT	CASSGDRRRANQPQHF
.	TRBV20-1	TRBJ1-1	.	TGCAGTGCTAGTGGGTCCGGGACTGTACTAGAAGCTTTCTTT	CSASGSGTVLEAFF
TRBD1	TRBV7-9	TRBJ1-5	.	TGTGCCAGCAGCTTAGGAACAGGGGAAAATCAGCCCCAGCATTTT	CASSLGTGENQPQHF
TRBD2	TRBV9	TRBJ2-3	once	TGTGCCAGCTCAGCGGGGCCACACGTGGATACGCAGTATTTT	CASSAGPHVDTQYF
.	TRBV2	TRBJ2-5	.	TGTGCCAGCAACAGGGTCAGGTCGGAGACCCAGTACTTC	CASNRVRSETQYF
.	TRBV6-1	TRBJ2-4	.	TGTGCCAGCAGTGAACAGGAAAACATTCAGTACTTC	CASSEQENIQYF
TRBD2	TRBV9	TRBJ2-5	.	TGTGCCAGCAGCGAAGGACTAGCGGGAGGTGAGACCCAGTACTTC	CASSEGLAGGETQYF
TRBD2	TRBV11-3	TRBJ2-7	.	TGTGCCAGCAGCCAAAATAGCGGGAGCTCTAACGAGCAGTACTTC	CASSQNSGSSNEQYF
.	TRBV30	TRBJ1-2	.	TGTGCCCGGGGGACAACTCGAAACTATGGCTACACCTTC	CARGTTRNYGYTF
.	TRBV30	TRBJ1-5	.	TGTGCCTGGAGTGTGTTTACCGGGGGTCAGCCCCAGCATTTT	CAWSVFTGGQPQHF
TRBD1	TRBV28	TRBJ2-1	once	TGTGCCAGCAGTTCCTCCGGGACAGGGACCTACAATGAGCAGTTCTTC	CASSSSGTGTYNEQFF
.	TRBV18	TRBJ2-2	.	TGTGCCAGCTCACCAATCGCAAGGAGTGGGGAGCTGTTTTTT	CASSPIARSGELFF
.	TRBV19	TRBJ1-5	.	TGTGCCAGTAGTATCATCCAGAGGAGGCTGACAAATCAGCCCCAGCATTTT	CASSIIQRRLTNQPQHF
.	TRBV20-1	TRBJ2-3	.	TGCAGTGCTAGTGATTCAGGGACTAGCACAGATACGCAGTATTTT	CSASDSGTSTDTQYF
.	TRBV7-2	TRBJ1-5	.	TGTGCCAGCAGCCTGACAATGGGTAATCAGCCCCAGCATTTT	CASSLTMGNQPQHF
.	TRBV18	TRBJ2-3	.	TGTGCCAGCTCACTAGCTAGCCAGCAAGATACGCAGTATTTT	CASSLASQQDTQYF
TRBD1	TRBV6-5	TRBJ2-7	many	TGTGCCAGCAGTTACGACGGGGGACAGGGTTTCGAGCAGTACTTC	CASSYDGGQGFEQYF
TRBD1	TRBV5-4	TRBJ2-2	.	TGTGCCAGCAGCTTCGGACAGGGGACCGGGGAGCTGTTTTTT	CASSFGQGTGELFF
TRBD1	TRBV11-2	TRBJ2-2	.	TGTGCCAGCAGCTTCCCGGGACAGCGGAGGACCGGGGAGCTGTTTTTT	CASSFPGQRRTGELFF
.	TRBV7-2	TRBJ1-6	few	TGTGCCAGCAGCTTTAGATCCAATTCACCCCTCCACTTT	CASSFRSNSPLHF
TRBD1	TRBV5-4	TRBJ1-4	few	TGTGCCAGCAGCTTGGGAGGGGGCTATGAAAAACTGTTTTTT	CASSLGGGYEKLFF
TRBD1	TRBV3-1/TRBV3-2	TRBJ1-1	.	TGTGCCAGCAGCGAAGACAGGGGGAACACTGAAGCTTTCTTT	CASSEDRGNTEAFF
.	TRBV7-9	TRBJ1-3	few	TGTGCCAGCCAGGGTTCTGGAAACACCATATATTTT	CASQGSGNTIYF
.	TRBV10-1	TRBJ2-1	.	TGCGCCAGCAGTGAAAGGGGATGGAATGAGCAGTTCTTC	CASSERGWNEQFF
.	TRBV19	TRBJ2-2	.	TGTGCCAGTAGTGTGGGCACGAACACCGGGGAGCTGTTTTTT	CASSVGTNTGELFF
TRBD2	TRBV5-6	TRBJ2-7	.	TGTGCCAGCAGCCTCAGGACTAGCGGGAGATCCTCCTACGAGCAGTACTTC	CASSLRTSGRSSYEQYF
.	TRBV7-9	TRBJ1-6	.	TGTGCCAGCAGGTCATGGCGCGGGAATTCACCCCTCCACTTT	CASRSWRGNSPLHF
TRBD2	TRBV6-5	TRBJ2-7	.	TGTGCCAGCAGGAATAGCGGGAGTGGCGAGCAGTACTTC	CASRNSGSGEQYF
.	TRBV7-2	TRBJ1-2	.	TGTGCCAGCAGCTTACGGGAGGAGGGAAGGCGGTTTTATGGCTACACCTTC	CASSLREEGRRFYGYTF
.	TRBV5-1	TRBJ1-1	few	TGCGCCAGCAGCTTCTCGGGGGACACTGAAGCTTTCTTT	CASSFSGDTEAFF
TRBD1	TRBV4-3	TRBJ2-4	.	TGCGCCAGCAGCCAGACAGGGGGATTAAACATTCAGTACTTC	CASSQTGGLNIQYF
.	TRBV14	TRBJ1-1	.	TGTGCCAGCAGCCCCTTAGTGGGTAGCGCTGAAGCTTTCTTT	CASSPLVGSAEAFF